This T cell receptor (beta chain) was sequenced in a study of human T cells and chemical hapten exposure. Across the study: Diphenylcyclopropenone was applied weekly to patients' scalps across the approximately 25-week study.

Whole-study findings and limits: Following DPC sensitization, TCRs present above 1 in 1000 frequency showed no change.

This clonotype was counted many times. Its specificity is unknown. Time point described: patch test 3, about 24 weeks after DPC sensitization. Treatment indicated: therapeutic diphenylcyclopropenone sensitization with weekly scalp DPC. TCRdb passed the RACE reads through MiXCR, listing each CDR3 protein once. The sample includes about 82,000 distinct CDR3 sequences, 10% to 14% of them seen just once. The sample was whole blood, taken in connection with sensitization to the hapten diphenylcyclopropenone (DPC). The source of this sequence is a woman between 45 and 65 years old with alopecia areata. Some clones in this sample may be carry-over from other donors' samples.

The CDR3 bases are TGCAGTGCTGGACAGACGGTTAGCACAGATACGCAGTATTTT. Residues: CSAGQTVSTDTQYF. The V and J genes are TRBV20-1 and TRBJ2-3, with D possibly TRBD1 on 6 matching bases. The CDR3 contains 14 residues. Germline lookup yields CDR1 DFQATT and CDR2 SNEGSKA (reference sequence). V was clipped by 5 bases and J by 0 bases, with 12 bases between them.